Below, 28 T cell receptor beta chains from the same sample are listed, as sequenced in a study of T-cell memory formation after mild COVID-19. In TCRdb, the 5' RACE reads were re-called with MiXCR into one record per CDR3 protein. The data show 150,000 or so distinct CDR3 sequences, roughly 14% seen once. The sample consisted of PBMCs or a T cell subset sorted from them (not recorded which). Receptors were obtained from an adult woman who had mild COVID-19 (a few samples of this study predate the infection). Cell type and time point are not known.

The chain joins TRBV10-3 to TRBJ1-5, with 7 nucleotides matching TRBD1. The CDR3 length is 14 residues. CDR1 is ENHRY and CDR2 is SYGVKD in the germline V gene. Trimming cost V 2 bases and J 4 bases; bases outside gene matches: 2. The CDR3 reads CAISEDRVNQPQHF. In DNA form, the CDR3 reads TGTGCCATCAGTGAGGACAGGGTAAATCAGCCCCAGCATTTT.

The V call is TRBV29-1, the J call TRBJ2-5; D is perhaps TRBD2 (5 bases). The germline V gene has CDR1 SQVTM and CDR2 ANQGSEA. The CDR3 contains 13 residues. Trimming stripped 3 bases from V and 5 bases from J, with 13 bases between. The CDR3 spells CSVDRDYSETQYF. CDR3 sequence (DNA): TGCAGCGTTGATCGAGACTATAGTGAGACCCAGTACTTC.

This clonotype was observed a handful of times. As DNA, the CDR3 is TGCAGCGCCCTTGACCGCGACAGGGGAGGCCAAAGCTCCTACAATGAGCAGTTCTTC. It codes for CSALDRDRGGQSSYNEQFF. The chain couples TRBV29-1 to TRBJ2-1; 8 bases map to TRBD1. V was pared by 7 bases and J by 0 bases, with 20 bases of the junction left unmatched. The CDR3 totals 19 residues. The germline V gene has CDR1 SQVTM and CDR2 ANQGSEA.

This clonotype was found a few times. The rearrangement joins TRBV4-3 to TRBJ2-2; the match to TRBD2 covers 11 bases. After removal of 1 base from V and 2 bases from J, the junction contained 6 bases not matched to a gene. The germline gives CDR1 LGHNA, CDR2 YSLEER. The CDR3 runs 18 residues. The CDR3, as DNA: TGCGCCAGCAGCCAAGTAGGTGGGACTAGCGGAAACACCGGGGAGCTGTTTTTT. Translation: CASSQVGGTSGNTGELFF.

This clonotype was seen at least ten times. This chain links TRBV19 with TRBJ1-1; D not certain. From germline, CDR1 is LNHDA and CDR2 SQIVND (reference sequence). Trimming left V 1 base short and J 1 base short, with 7 bases between. This CDR3 has 14 residues. In DNA, the CDR3 is TGTGCCAGTAGTATAGGTGTCGGGAACACTGAAGCTTTCTTT. Translating it yields CASSIGVGNTEAFF.

This clonotype occurred many times. CDR3 region: CASSQTSGTDTQYF. The CDR3 DNA follows: TGTGCCAGCTCACAAACTAGCGGCACAGATACGCAGTATTTT. V usage is TRBV18 and J usage is TRBJ2-3; 7 positions agree with TRBD2. Germline V gives CDR1 KGHSH, CDR2 LQKENI. After removal of 4 bases from V and 1 base from J, the junction contained 2 bases not matched to a gene. The CDR3 consists of 14 residues.

The sample holds a few counts of this clonotype. The chain joins TRBV2 to TRBJ2-3, with D unclear. The CDR3 extends over 16 amino acids. V lost 2 bases to trimming and J lost 2 bases, with 14 bases between them. Germline V lookup: CDR1 SNHLY, CDR2 FYNNEI. CDR3 loop: CASSELKGMDTDTQYF. For the CDR3, the DNA is TGTGCCAGCAGTGAATTGAAAGGGATGGACACAGATACGCAGTATTTT.

This clonotype was recorded at least ten times. V usage is TRBV10-2 and J usage is TRBJ2-1; no clear D gene. Trimming stripped 6 bases from V and 5 bases from J, with 2 bases between. The CDR3 runs 10 residues. Germline CDR1 reads WSHSY; CDR2 reads SAAADI. The CDR3 region is CASRDNEQFF. CDR3 sequence (DNA): TGCGCCAGCAGGGACAATGAGCAGTTCTTC.

There are a few counts of this clonotype. The V and J genes are TRBV19 and TRBJ1-5; D gene uncertain. This CDR3 contains 16 residues. The V and J ends lost 4 bases and 0 bases respectively, with 13 bases between them. Germline values: CDR1 LNHDA, CDR2 SQIVND (reference sequence). CDR3 bases: TGTGCCAGTAGTAGGGCAGTTATAAATAGCAATCAGCCCCAGCATTTT. Its protein is CASSRAVINSNQPQHF.

The chain recombines TRBV5-5 with TRBJ1-3; no definite D call. The germline V gene has CDR1 SGHKS and CDR2 YYEKEE (reference sequence). The CDR3 totals 14 residues. The V gene lost 1 base and the J gene lost 2 bases, with 7 bases spanning the gap. Here the CDR3 reads CASSLTGAGNTIYF. The CDR3 DNA reads as TGTGCCAGCAGCTTGACTGGGGCTGGAAACACCATATATTTT.

This chain links TRBV3-1 with TRBJ1-2; tentatively, D is TRBD1 (5 bases). The CDR3 runs to 14 residues. Germline V lookup: CDR1 LGHDT, CDR2 YNNKEL (reference sequence). The V gene lost 4 bases and the J gene lost 4 bases, with 13 bases spanning the gap. In DNA form, the CDR3 reads TGTGCCAGCAGCCCCCGCAGGGCAGGCTATGGCTACACCTTC. It translates to CASSPRRAGYGYTF.

This clonotype was recorded only once. The chain couples TRBV18 to TRBJ1-1, with no clear D. There are 17 residues in the CDR3. Deletions cut 3 bases from V and 5 bases from J, with 22 bases between. CDR1 and CDR2 from the germline V gene are KGHSH and LQKENI. In nucleotides, the CDR3 is TGTGCCAGCTCACCTGGCGGTCAAGTAGGGATCGGAACTGAAGCTTTCTTT. Translated, it gives CASSPGGQVGIGTEAFF.

This clonotype came up a few times. This chain uses TRBV6-5 with TRBJ1-1; D not resolved. This CDR3 is built from 14 residues. Germline V CDR1 and CDR2: MNHEY, SVGAGI. The V gene lost 6 bases and the J gene lost 4 bases, with 15 bases spanning the gap. This chain's CDR3 is CASSNGLRSTEAFF. For the CDR3, the DNA is TGTGCCAGCAGCAATGGCTTAAGGTCCACTGAAGCTTTCTTT.

This clonotype appeared a few times. This chain links TRBV10-3 with TRBJ2-3, with TRBD2 matching 9 bases. Germline CDR1 ENHRY, CDR2 SYGVKD. This CDR3 is built from 16 residues. The V and J ends lost 0 bases and 6 bases, in that order; junction bases with no gene match: 7. Here the CDR3 DNA reads TGTGCCATCAGTGAGTCTGGGACTAGCCTTTCCGATACGCAGTATTTT. Protein: CAISESGTSLSDTQYF.

This chain joins TRBV12-3 or TRBV12-4 and TRBJ1-3, with D perhaps TRBD1 (5 bases). Trimming cost V 2 bases and J 6 bases, with 14 bases left between them. The CDR3 runs 15 residues. CDR3 sequence: CASSLPGRVPNTIYF. CDR3 DNA: TGTGCCAGCAGTTTACCGGGACGGGTACCAAACACCATATATTTT.

This clonotype was detected ten times or more. This chain joins TRBV20-1 and TRBJ1-1, with unresolved D. This CDR3 comprises 14 residues. Germline V lookup: CDR1 DFQATT, CDR2 SNEGSKA (reference sequence). Trimming shortened V by 3 bases and J by 4 bases, and 15 bases separated the two germline ends. The chain's CDR3 is CSASYGVVGTEAFF. CDR3 nucleotide sequence: TGCAGTGCTAGCTATGGGGTCGTGGGCACTGAAGCTTTCTTT.

The chain is built from TRBV24-1 and TRBJ2-7; no clear D gene. V was shortened by 4 bases and J by 3 bases, with 6 bases between the two germline ends. The germline V gene encodes CDR1 KGHDR and CDR2 SFDVKD. CDR3 size: 12 residues. The CDR3 reads CATSDLNYEQYF. DNA for the CDR3: TGTGCCACCAGTGACTTGAACTACGAGCAGTACTTC.

This clonotype came up a few times. The chain carries TRBV19 and TRBJ2-5, with TRBD1 matching over 7 bases. V shed 5 bases and J 2 bases; nucleotides not matched to a gene: 11. The germline CDR1 and CDR2 sequences are LNHDA and SQIVND (reference sequence). CDR3 size: 16 residues. CDR3 in DNA: TGTGCCAGTAGTCTCACGCACGGGACAGTTCAAGAGACCCAGTACTTC. It codes for CASSLTHGTVQETQYF. Full variable domain (rest looked up from reference TRBV19 and TRBJ2-5): DGGITQSPKYLFRKEGQNVTLSCEQNLNHDAMYWYRQDPGQGLRLIYYSQIVNDFQKGDIAEGYSVSREKKESFPLTVTSAQKNPTAFYLCASSLTHGTVQETQYFGPGTRLLVL.

J is TRBJ2-1 and V is TRBV7-3, with TRBD2 matching over 11 bases. CDR1 is SGHTA and CDR2 is FQGTGA in the germline V gene. The length of the CDR3 is 13 residues. The junction had 6 bases not matched to a gene; V was cut back by 5 bases and J by 12 bases. The CDR3 DNA is TGTGCCAGCAGCGAGGGACTAGCGGCGCGGCAGTTCTTC. Translated: CASSEGLAARQFF.

The V gene is TRBV6-2 or TRBV6-3, the J gene TRBJ2-5; 10 bases match TRBD2. This CDR3 spans 15 amino acids. The germline V gene has CDR1 MNHEY and CDR2 SVGEGT. J gave up 4 bases and V 4 bases, and 6 bases lay outside the gene matches. The DNA for the CDR3 is TGTGCCAGCAGTTCTTGGACTAGCGGTGTAGAGACCCAGTACTTC. This translates into CASSSWTSGVETQYF.

This clonotype was counted a few times. The CDR3 coding sequence is TGTGCCAGCAGTTTTGGGGGAGGGAGCACAGATACGCAGTATTTT. Translated, it gives CASSFGGGSTDTQYF. The rearrangement uses TRBV12-3 or TRBV12-4 and TRBJ2-3; 7 bases match TRBD2. J was trimmed by 0 bases and V by 3 bases; bases with no gene match: 3. CDR3 length: 15 amino acids.

This chain uses TRBV20-1 with TRBJ2-1; 9 nucleotides line up with TRBD2. Germline CDR1 reads DFQATT; CDR2 reads SNEGSKA (reference sequence). This CDR3 is 16 amino acids long. The ends lost 0 bases at V and 7 bases at J; junction bases unmatched: 10. CDR3 amino acids: CSAREYPRTSVNEQFF. CDR3 nucleotide sequence: TGCAGTGCTAGAGAGTATCCGAGGACTAGCGTAAATGAGCAGTTCTTC.

The chain uses TRBV7-8 and TRBJ2-3; tentatively, D is TRBD1 or TRBD2 (5 bases each). This CDR3 is 13 amino acids long. Germline V lookup: CDR1 SGHVS, CDR2 FQNEAQ. Trimming removed 2 bases from V and 5 bases from J, with 8 bases in between. The CDR3 DNA follows: TGTGCCAGCAGCTTAAATGGGGGAGATACGCAGTATTTT. It translates to CASSLNGGDTQYF. The complete variable domain, with remaining parts taken from reference TRBV7-8 and TRBJ2-3, reads GAGVSQSPRYKVAKRGQDVALRCDPISGHVSLFWYQQALGQGPEFLTYFQNEAQLDKSGLPSDRFFAERPEGSVSTLKIQRTQQEDSAVYLCASSLNGGDTQYFGPGTRLTVL.

This clonotype was seen a handful of times. The gene calls are TRBV27 and TRBJ2-3; TRBD1 agrees at 9 bases. V lost 5 bases to trimming and J lost 0 bases; unmatched junction nucleotides: 6. The CDR3 spans 16 residues. Germline V gives CDR1 MNHEY, CDR2 SMNVEV (reference sequence). CDR3 residues: CASSETGGWSTDTQYF. DNA of the CDR3: TGTGCCAGCAGTGAAACAGGGGGCTGGAGCACAGATACGCAGTATTTT.

This clonotype was seen only a few times. The V and J genes are TRBV12-3 or TRBV12-4 and TRBJ1-2; 10 positions agree with TRBD1. The CDR3 sequence is 12 residues long. V lost 5 bases, J lost 12 bases, and 6 bases stayed unmatched. In DNA, the CDR3 is TGTGCCAGCAGTCATCGGACAGGGGGGAACACCTTC. This sequence encodes CASSHRTGGNTF.

This clonotype was found a few times. The junction and the germline gene differ at one end; a read error may be behind it. The gene calls are TRBV11-3 and TRBJ2-5; 9 positions agree with TRBD2. The CDR3 has 14 residues. Germline V lookup: CDR1 SGHNT, CDR2 YENEEA. In nucleotides, the CDR3 is TGTGCCAGCAGCATAGCGGGAGCGGGTGAGACCCTGTACTTC. Residues: CASSIAGAGETLYF.

The V gene is TRBV4-2, the J gene TRBJ2-3; D might be TRBD2 (5 bases). Germline CDR1 reads LGHNA; CDR2 reads YNFKEQ. Trimming shortened V by 0 bases and J by 0 bases, and 10 bases separated the two germline ends. The CDR3 loop spans 16 amino acids. CDR3 residues: CASSQDRSGSTDTQYF. DNA of the CDR3: TGTGCCAGCAGCCAAGATAGGAGCGGAAGCACAGATACGCAGTATTTT.

In this sample, this clonotype turned up a few times. The CDR3 nucleotides are TGTGCCAGCAGCTTTCTAGCGGGGGGGAACTGGGAGCTGTTTTTT. Protein: CASSFLAGGNWELFF. The chain recombines TRBV7-8 with TRBJ2-2; 12 bases map to TRBD2. CDR1 is SGHVS, CDR2 FQNEAQ, per germline. Trimming removed 3 bases from V and 9 bases from J; junction bases left unmatched: 5. This CDR3 comprises 15 residues.